This TCR beta chain is drawn from a study of CD8 T cells in ankylosing spondylitis. Study findings and constraints: Peripheral blood samples showed relatively rare disease-linked clones, and these clones were CD8+. Disease-linked clones reportedly showed significant enrichment in matched ankylosing spondylitis synovial fluid. What appeared characteristic of ankylosing spondylitis blood was a TCR beta motif of 7 or 8 highly homologous variants.

On this clonotype: Its cognate antigen is unknown.

Molecular-barcoded quantitative 5'-RACE produced these TCR beta libraries. Each CDR3 protein is one row after TCRdb ran MiXCR on the 5' RACE reads. The sample yields about 400,000 distinct CDR3 sequences, approximately 22% seen once. The CDR3 is 15 residues long. V shed 1 base and J 0 bases; nucleotides not matched to a gene: 4. Germline values: CDR1 DFQATT, CDR2 SNEGSKA (reference sequence). This clonotype was sampled from a male donor with ankylosing spondylitis or in good health (not recorded which). The chain has TRBV20-1 and TRBJ2-7, with 9 positions matching TRBD2. The sample comprised blood, either unsorted or a sorted T cell fraction (not recorded which). This chain's CDR3 is CSARVLAGSSYEQYF. The CDR3 DNA reads as TGCAGTGCTAGAGTGCTAGCGGGGAGCTCCTACGAGCAGTACTTC.